One sample yielded the 15 T cell receptor beta chains listed below, sequenced in a study of blood T cell repertoires in COVID-19. TCRdb's table, derived via immunoSEQ multiplex PCR, lists solely in-frame clones and lacks some. The table includes some 200,000 clones, 81% detected once. Sequencing was performed on PBMCs or T cells enriched from blood (not recorded which). The receptors shown here come from a woman aged 45-59 years with acute COVID-19.

Here the CDR3 reads CASSFGQIYNEQFF. CDR3 nucleotide sequence: TGCGCCAGCAGCTTCGGACAGATATACAATGAGCAGTTCTTC. The chain links TRBV5-1 to TRBJ2-1; tentative D call: TRBD1 (6 bases). Germline CDR1 reads SGHRS; CDR2 reads YFSETQ. This CDR3 spans 14 amino acids. The ends were cut back, 2 bases at V and 4 bases at J, with 10 bases in the middle.

This chain connects TRBV5-1 to TRBJ2-1; maybe TRBD2 (5 bases). V was shortened by 3 bases and J by 14 bases, with 15 bases between the two germline ends. In germline, CDR1 is SGHRS, CDR2 YFSETQ. The length of the CDR3 is 12 residues. The CDR3 region is CASSSDLAIKFF. As DNA, the CDR3 is TGCGCCAGCAGCTCAGATCTAGCTATTAAGTTCTTC.

The J gene is TRBJ2-4, the V gene TRBV7-2, with 16 bases fitting TRBD2. This CDR3 is built from 19 residues. The trim removed 3 bases at V and 1 base at J, leaving 6 bases unmatched. CDR1 SGHTA and CDR2 FQGNSA come from the germline V gene. Here the CDR3 reads CASSLGLAGGPVAKNIQYF. Here the CDR3 DNA reads TGTGCCAGCAGCTTGGGACTAGCGGGAGGGCCCGTGGCCAAAAACATTCAGTACTTC. Combining the CDR3 with reference TRBV7-2 and TRBJ2-4 gives the whole variable domain GAGVSQSPSNKVTEKGKDVELRCDPISGHTALYWYRQSLGQGLEFLIYFQGNSAPDKSGLPSDRFSAERTGGSVSTLTIQRTQQEDSAVYLCASSLGLAGGPVAKNIQYFGAGTRLSVL.

The chain recombines TRBV10-3 with TRBJ2-3, with 10 bases aligning to TRBD2. V was pared by 0 bases and J by 2 bases, with 14 bases of the junction left unmatched. Germline CDR1 ENHRY, CDR2 SYGVKD. The CDR3 covers 20 residues. The CDR3 region has the DNA TGTGCCATCAGTGAGTCGGTAACGCAATGGACTAGCGGATACACAGATACGCAGTATTTT. It yields the protein CAISESVTQWTSGYTDTQYF.

The chain uses TRBV10-3 and TRBJ2-1; 16 bases fit TRBD2. Germline CDR1 reads ENHRY; CDR2 reads SYGVKD. The CDR3 totals 18 residues. Losses at the gene ends were 6 bases for V and 7 bases for J; bases not matched to a gene: 12. CDR3 in DNA: TGTGCCATCAGCCAGGGACTAGCGGGGGGGAAAGCCCAGAATGAGCAGTTCTTC. It yields the protein CAISQGLAGGKAQNEQFF.

The CDR3 bases are TGTGCCAGCAGCTTAGGTACAGGGTTTAATCAGCCCCAGCATTTT. This gives the protein CASSLGTGFNQPQHF. The rearrangement links TRBV7-2 to TRBJ1-5; D may be TRBD1 (6 bases). Trimming pared 1 base from V and 4 bases from J, leaving 11 bases between. The CDR3 has 15 residues. The V gene's germline CDR1 is SGHTA and CDR2 FQGNSA.

The chain is built from TRBV7-2 and TRBJ2-7; 11 bases map to TRBD2. The CDR3 spans 15 residues. CDR1 SGHTA and CDR2 FQGNSA come from the germline V gene. Trimming cost V 4 bases and J 7 bases; bases outside gene matches: 9. CDR3 protein: CASSSITSGSSEQYF. The CDR3 DNA reads TGTGCCAGCAGCTCAATAACTAGCGGGAGCTCGGAGCAGTACTTC.

V gene TRBV28 combines with J gene TRBJ1-2; D not certain. The CDR3 is 14 residues long. The V end was cut by 6 bases, the J end by 2 bases, with 13 bases between. Germline-derived CDR1 and CDR2 are MDHEN and SYDVKM. In DNA, the CDR3 is TGTGCCAGCAGACCACAGACGATGAACTATGGCTACACCTTC. It specifies CASRPQTMNYGYTF.

This chain connects TRBV29-1 to TRBJ2-7, with D possibly being TRBD2 (6 bases). Trimming pared 6 bases from V and 2 bases from J, leaving 20 bases between. This CDR3 is built from 15 residues. From germline, CDR1 is SQVTM and CDR2 ANQGSEA. The CDR3 loop is CSVRHHGSSTYEQYF. The CDR3 bases are TGCAGCGTGAGACACCACGGGAGTAGCACCTACGAGCAGTACTTC.

This clone showed up many times. CDR3 in amino acids: CASSLTGGEGEQYF. CDR3 bases: TGTGCCAGCAGCCTTACAGGGGGCGAAGGCGAGCAGTACTTC. The V call is TRBV11-2, the J call TRBJ2-7, with 9 bases fitting TRBD1. Looked up from germline, CDR1 is SGHAT and CDR2 is FQNNGV. The CDR3 spans 14 residues. V dropped 5 bases and J dropped 6; count of bases not matched to a gene: 8.

The chain carries TRBV9 and TRBJ2-2, with 9 bases identical to TRBD2. Unmatched junction bases numbered 3, after V lost 5 bases and J lost 1 base. The CDR3 consists of 15 residues. Germline-derived CDR1 and CDR2 are SGDLS and YYNGEE. The CDR3 nucleotides read TGTGCCAGCAGGCGGACTAGCGAGAACACCGGGGAGCTGTTTTTT. Translated: CASRRTSENTGELFF.

The chain is built from TRBV28 and TRBJ2-3, with 9 nucleotides matching TRBD2. Germline V lookup: CDR1 MDHEN, CDR2 SYDVKM. The CDR3 length is 14 residues. The trim removed 6 bases at V and 6 bases at J, leaving 7 bases unmatched. The CDR3 loop reads CASRVAGVPDTQYF. The DNA for the CDR3 is TGTGCCAGCAGGGTAGCGGGAGTACCCGATACGCAGTATTTT.

The rearrangement links TRBV30 to TRBJ1-6; D is undetermined. Trimming cost V 2 bases and J 5 bases, with 10 bases left between them. In germline, CDR1 is GTSNPN, CDR2 SVGIG (reference sequence). This CDR3 contains 14 residues. CDR3 residues: CAWSSPVNNSPLHF. The CDR3 DNA reads TGTGCCTGGAGTTCGCCAGTAAATAATTCACCCCTCCACTTT.

There are a few counts of this clone. The chain is built from TRBV7-2 and TRBJ2-5; a weak D match, TRBD2 (5 bases). V was shortened by 0 bases and J by 5 bases, with 10 bases between the two germline ends. The CDR3 totals 14 residues. Germline CDR1 is SGHTA and CDR2 is FQGNSA. In DNA, the CDR3 is TGTGCCAGCAGCTTAGCCGGTCGCGGGGAGACCCAGTACTTC. Its protein product is CASSLAGRGETQYF.

The chain carries TRBV4-2 and TRBJ1-3; D perhaps matches TRBD1 (6 bases). Per germline, CDR1 LGHNA and CDR2 YNFKEQ. This CDR3 has 19 residues. The V gene lost 4 bases and the J gene lost 4 bases, with 26 bases spanning the gap. The CDR3 loop reads CASSRDRDIQQLSGNTIYF. The CDR3 DNA is TGTGCCAGCAGCCGCGACCGGGACATCCAACAACTTTCGGGAAACACCATATATTTT.